A selection of T cell receptor beta chains follows, all from one sample in a study of T cell responses to AZD1222 COVID-19 vaccine. The protocol was immunoSEQ multiplex PCR, while the TCRdb copy is restricted to in-frame clones and leaves out a portion. The data show tens of thousands of clones, about 89% seen once. Sequenced material: peripheral blood, taken 28 days after the second AZD1222 dose. These receptor sequences come from an adult who received the AZD1222 COVID-19 vaccine. Both conserved end residues are part of each CDR3. Each record gives: V gene, CDR3 length, CDR3 protein.

>TRBV2|15
CASSRLAGGTGELFF
>TRBV27|12
CASTGGANEQYF
>TRBV30|14
CAWTSQTNIYGYTF
>TRBV10-3|16
CAISESQRGGLDTQYF
>TRBV7-9|16
CASSLVGGNSGNTIYF
>TRBV30|14
CAWSVLVPTDTQYF
>TRBV6-5|14
CASSLGNMAREQYF
>TRBV5-4|15
CASSGAEGAVTEAFF
>TRBV9|15
CASSLTPGVNEKLFF
>TRBV6-5|11
CATNRVYGYTF
>TRBV11-2|14
CASGPGQLNTEAFF
>TRBV27|14
CASRRGTVFTEAFF
>TRBV19|16
CASSIVWGRNTGELFF
>TRBV7-2|15
CASSQGREFRNEQYF
>TRBV7-3|15
CASSLLGQGGSPLHF
>TRBV12-3/TRBV12-4|12
CASRTPPDTQYF
>TRBV2|13
CASSETGTFGYTF
>TRBV30|18
CAWRGWTGDPATNEKLFF
>TRBV5-5|15
CASSFGLADYNEQFF
>TRBV28|15
CASSTSSGRDRVYTF
>TRBV19|16
CASSIDRQASNTEAFF
>TRBV30|14
CASTPGYTNYGYTF
>TRBV5-1|15
CASSLVQGADSPLHF
>TRBV5-1|14
CASSSPTGNTEAFF
>TRBV2|14
CASSGQGAVQPQHF
>TRBV6-2/TRBV6-3|15
CASSFPAIGEATQYF
>TRBV20-1|16
CSASIAGGPITYEQYF
>TRBV5-1|15
CASSRTGATNEKLFF
>TRBV18|16
CASSPQLRSSYNEQFF
>TRBV9|15
CASSVTDRISGELFF
>TRBV4-2|15
CASSSGQGRTGELFF
>TRBV19|12
CASRPGGYGYTF
>TRBV7-8|16
CASSLDTGRTNEKLFF
>TRBV6-1|14
CASSDGTSGNTIYF
>TRBV10-1|13
CASSYGGVAEAFF
>TRBV10-2|14
CASTEGSGGGEQYF